The T cell receptor (beta chain) under discussion was sequenced for a study of sequential checkpoint blockade in melanoma (dated by TCRdb to the late 2010s). Study-wide context: In a 1:1 randomization, patients received either first-line nivolumab then ipilimumab (arm A) or ipilimumab then nivolumab (arm B). Maintenance nivolumab came after both trial sequences.

The sample's treatment or condition label is to be understood as: randomized to nivolumab then ipilimumab (arm A) or the reverse (arm B). Prior DNA-damaging chemotherapy had not been received by any trial patient. On a FACS Aria II flow cytometer, live CD3+CD8+ cells that were negative for CD19 and CD56 were sorted from thawed PBMCs. The samples were obtained from melanoma patients enrolled in CheckMate 064, an open-label, randomized phase II trial testing sequential checkpoint blockade. Peripheral blood mononuclear cells were obtained through leukapheresis, purified using Ficoll-Paque, and frozen in human serum containing approximately 11% DMSO. Right after sorting, the blood CD3+CD8+ cells were verified to be >95% pure, and DNA extraction followed. This clone is described as medium-sized (0.01 to 0.1%). There is no known antigen for this receptor. No quality values exist for individual bases; no much larger clone is one base distant.

Overall study results and their limits: Validation of the response-prediction model combining TCR metrics and mutation burden is needed in larger, independent patient cohorts.

The immunoSEQ Assay was used to immunosequence TCRbeta CDR3 regions from genomic DNA. Before high-throughput sequencing, genomic DNA was amplified using bias-controlled multiplex PCR. In the authors' own workflow: To quantify the absolute abundance of each unique TCRbeta CDR3 region, the sequences were collapsed and filtered. Clonality, defined as 1 minus Pielou's evenness, was calculated using productive rearrangements only. A previously published method was used to identify clones with significantly greater frequencies in on-treatment samples than in baseline samples. TCRdb mirrors the immuneACCESS table, restricted to in-frame sequences. Some clones are absent from its copies; in checked studies, under half trace to an unresolved V gene, and the reason for the others is unknown. That table furnishes V, J and clone size, whereas the DNA furnished D and trimming. The sample table records 30,000 or so clones; roughly 84% of these occur just once. The biggest ten clones account for more than 15% of the sample.

The sample consisted of CD8+ T cells sorted from blood (inferred from file names), taken from a patient given nivolumab and ipilimumab in sequence. The TCR sequence derives from a human donor with melanoma.

The bases are TGTGCCAGCAGCCGGTTTAATTCACCCCTCCACTTT. Its coded protein is CASSRFNSPLHF. The sequence joins TRBV7-9 to TRBJ1-6, with no confident D gene call. Trimming at the junction amounts to 5 bases on V and 6 bases on J, and the germline ends lie 5 bases apart. Counted from cysteine to phenylalanine, this CDR3 has 12 amino acids. Only CDR3 DNA remains: 36 bases, in frame from the first base. CDR1 and CDR2 are read off the germline V gene (reference sequence) as SEHNR and FQNEAQ.